This T cell receptor beta chain comes out of a study of follicular helper T cells after annual influenza vaccination (dated by TCRdb to about 2017). In terms of the full investigation: Blood was drawn on days 0, 7 and 28 after each seasonal influenza vaccination. To study recall of cTfh clones, some subjects were followed across successive annual vaccinations spanning the 2013-2014, 2014-2015 and 2015-2016 seasons. One week after vaccination, a second recruited cohort of about eleven subjects (Table S1) displayed a similar ICOS+CD38+ cTfh response. Multi-year samples were available for six subjects, with four spanning two vaccination seasons and two spanning three seasons. The 2015 samples were processed right after collection, while the 2013-2014 samples were cryopreserved. What the authors observed across the whole study: With successive annual vaccinations, a recurrent oligoclonal ICOS+CD38+ cTfh response was recalled, and this response contained tetramer and AIM influenza-specific clonotypes. Day 7 ICOS+CD38+ clones were most often found later in ICOS-CD38- cTfh, suggesting that subset may serve as a memory reservoir. ICOS+CD38+ cTfh clonality correlated with the frequency of that population, and its change correlated with the change in circulating plasmablast frequency. In the assessment of influenza clone enrichment, the possibility that the much larger non-cTfh compartments were undersampled could not be ruled out. Only about 10-22% of analyzed cells yielded productive TCRB sequences, so sampling of rare clonotypes was not possible.

For this clone: The antigen this receptor binds is unknown. No base quality values were provided; no much bigger clone lies one nucleotide off.

To prepare the library, the immunoSEQ multiplex PCR assay was applied. Adaptive Biotechnologies carried out TCRB amplification, library preparation, sequencing and preliminary bioinformatics at Survey level resolution. Concerning the study's data processing: Clonality was computed in R as 1 minus normalized Shannon entropy; the Gini index was calculated with the R package ineq. The overlap score was defined as the summed counts of shared sequences divided by the total counts of all sequences in both compared samples. Shared-clonotype significance used Fisher's exact test assuming a theoretical repertoire of 10^7 TCRB sequences. TCRdb stores this immuneACCESS table with in-frame sequences only. Part of the clones is absent; in the studies checked, under half of the shortfall reflects unresolved V genes, and no reason is known for the rest. V and J calls and clone size come straight from that table; D and trimming were deduced from the DNA. In all, the sample holds roughly 13,000 clones, and roughly four fifths of those were seen once. 0.27% of the sample rests with the top ten.

The meaning of the sample's time point label: 2014-2015 season, pre-vaccination. Adults received seasonal inactivated influenza vaccine (Fluvarix), and TCRB sequencing tracked sorted blood CD4 subsets before and after vaccination. To be eligible, subjects had to live in the community and must not have received influenza vaccine in the previous 6 months. Exclusions included influenza vaccine contraindications, substance abuse, HIV/AIDS, active malignancy, immunomodulatory medication and active illness such as respiratory infection. At each time point, about 35 to 110 mL of blood was collected. Ficoll-Paque PLUS or SepMate separation was used to isolate PBMC. CXCR5- memory CD4 T cells were sorted as a comparison non-Tfh subset. Cell subsets were sorted from PBMC on a BD FACS Aria before DNA extraction. Specimen: CXCR5- memory CD4+ T cells sorted from blood, collected on the day of influenza vaccination. Taken with the paper, the label for cell subset or site translates to: CXCR5- memory CD4 T cells. This sequence originates from an adult who received the influenza vaccine.

This receptor has the CDR3 CASSDRDPGELFF. The sequenced DNA is TGTGCCAGCAGCGACAGGGATCCCGGGGAGCTGTTTTTT. The chain employs TRBV11-3 and TRBJ2-2; TRBD1 aligns with 7 central bases. Reading from cysteine to phenylalanine, the CDR3 counts 13 amino acids. CDR3 DNA is the only sequence kept; it has 39 bases, read in frame from the first base. V is pruned by 5 bases and J by 6 bases, leaving 3 bases of the junction without a gene match. CDR1 SGHNT and CDR2 YENEEA are derived from the germline V gene.